The 9 T cell receptor beta chains below all came from one sample that was sequenced in a study of neoadjuvant nivolumab and ipilimumab in lung cancer (dated by TCRdb to about 2020). Libraries were prepared through the immunoSEQ multiplex PCR assay. Not all clones reach the TCRdb copy of this immuneACCESS table, which keeps in-frame sequences only. Checked studies attribute under half of the gap to unresolved V genes and leave the rest unexplained. This sample has 30,000 or so clones in its table, and 75% to 95% of those were observed once. The top ten constitute roughly 5% of the sample. The meaning of the sample's time point label: at surgical resection after neoadjuvant nivolumab +/- ipilimumab. The sample was peripheral blood, taken after neoadjuvant nivolumab, alone or with ipilimumab, at or shortly before surgery. Receptors were obtained from an adult with non-small cell lung cancer.

Written as DNA, the CDR3 is TGTGCCATCAGCGAAGACAGGGGGTTGGGAGCTTTCTTT. It codes for CAISEDRGLGAFF. This rearrangement joins TRBV10-3 to TRBJ1-1; 9 bases line up with TRBD1. The J segment lost 10 bases and the V segment lost 6 bases, leaving 9 bases of the junction unmatched. Germline V gives CDR1 ENHRY, CDR2 SYGVKD. This CDR3 has 13 residues.

The chain links TRBV7-2 to TRBJ2-1; the match to TRBD2 covers 8 bases. Germline CDR1 SGHTA, CDR2 FQGNSA. J gave up 4 bases and V 1 base, and 9 bases lay outside the gene matches. The CDR3 extends over 17 amino acids. CDR3 coding DNA: TGTGCCAGCAGCTTAGTCCCAGCGGGGGTCCAATACAATGAGCAGTTCTTC. Encoded protein: CASSLVPAGVQYNEQFF.

The V call is TRBV19, the J call TRBJ1-6; TRBD1 matches at 8 bases. The V and J ends lost 6 bases and 2 bases, in that order; junction bases with no gene match: 3. There are 15 residues in the CDR3. Per germline, CDR1 LNHDA and CDR2 SQIVND (reference sequence). CDR3 coding DNA: TGTGCCAGTAGGGACAGGGACACCTATAATTCACCCCTCCACTTT. Amino acids: CASRDRDTYNSPLHF.

The gene calls are TRBV18 and TRBJ2-3; no firm D call. Trimming left V 1 base short and J 3 bases short, with 5 bases between. CDR1 is KGHSH and CDR2 is LQKENI in the germline V gene. The CDR3 runs to 13 residues. CDR3: CASSPQGTDTQYF. The CDR3 DNA reads as TGTGCCAGCTCACCACAGGGTACAGATACGCAGTATTTT.

This clone was detected once. The CDR3 is CASRRRTGAQPQHF. The DNA for the CDR3 is TGTGCCAGCAGACGGAGAACAGGGGCCCAGCCCCAGCATTTT. The chain employs TRBV6-5 and TRBJ1-5; 7 bases agree with TRBD1. CDR1 and CDR2 (germline): MNHEY, SVGAGI. The CDR3 contains 14 residues. V lost 6 bases, J lost 7 bases, and 9 bases stayed unmatched.

The chain carries TRBV2 and TRBJ1-1; D gene uncertain. This CDR3 spans 13 amino acids. Germline CDR1 reads SNHLY; CDR2 reads FYNNEI. Trimming shortened V by 7 bases and J by 1 base, and 10 bases separated the two germline ends. CDR3 in DNA: TGTGCCAGCACCCGGGATCCGAACACTGAAGCTTTCTTT. Amino acids: CASTRDPNTEAFF. The entire variable domain, with the rest obtained from reference TRBV2 and TRBJ1-1, is as follows: EPEVTQTPSHQVTQMGQEVILRCVPISNHLYFYWYRQILGQKVEFLVSFYNNEISEKSEIFDDQFSVERPDGSNFTLKIRSTKLEDSAMYFCASTRDPNTEAFFGQGTRLTVV.

Only a few counts were recorded for this clone. The chain recombines TRBV19 with TRBJ2-1; TRBD2 matches at 8 bases. V lost 5 bases and J lost 6; bases outside the gene matches: 9. CDR1 is LNHDA, CDR2 SQIVND, per germline (reference sequence). The CDR3 length is 15 residues. CDR3 sequence: CASSAGLGTPNEQFF. The DNA of the CDR3 is TGTGCCAGTAGTGCGGGACTAGGTACGCCCAATGAGCAGTTCTTC.

The chain recombines TRBV18 with TRBJ1-4, with TRBD1 as a possible D gene (6 bases). The length of the CDR3 is 16 residues. Germline-derived CDR1 and CDR2 are KGHSH and LQKENI. Trimming left V 5 bases short and J 2 bases short, with 15 bases between. CDR3 region: CASSSDTGRTNEKLFF. DNA for the CDR3: TGTGCCAGCTCATCAGATACAGGGCGCACTAATGAAAAACTGTTTTTT.

The chain is built from TRBV9 and TRBJ1-1; 7 nucleotides match TRBD1. The germline CDR1 and CDR2 sequences are SGDLS and YYNGEE. J gave up 7 bases and V 0 bases, and 3 bases lay outside the gene matches. The CDR3 is 13 amino acids. The CDR3 protein is CASSVAGGGEAFF. The CDR3 region has the DNA TGTGCCAGCAGCGTAGCAGGGGGGGGTGAAGCTTTCTTT.